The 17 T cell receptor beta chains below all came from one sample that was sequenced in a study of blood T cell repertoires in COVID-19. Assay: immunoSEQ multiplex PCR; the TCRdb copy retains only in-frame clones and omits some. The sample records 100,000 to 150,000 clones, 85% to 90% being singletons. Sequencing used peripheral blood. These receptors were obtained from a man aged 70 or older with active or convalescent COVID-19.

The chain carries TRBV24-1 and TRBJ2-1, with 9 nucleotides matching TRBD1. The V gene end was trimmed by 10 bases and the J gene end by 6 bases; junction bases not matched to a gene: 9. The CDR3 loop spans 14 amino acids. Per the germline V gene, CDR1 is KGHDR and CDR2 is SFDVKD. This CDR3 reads CATNGGQGPNEQFF. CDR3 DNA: TGTGCCACAAATGGGGGACAGGGTCCCAATGAGCAGTTCTTC.

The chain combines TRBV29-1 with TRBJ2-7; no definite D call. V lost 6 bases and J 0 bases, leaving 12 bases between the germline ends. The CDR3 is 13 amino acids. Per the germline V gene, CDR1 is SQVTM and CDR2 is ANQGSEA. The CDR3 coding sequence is TGCAGCGTGTTCGGCGGAATCTCCTACGAGCAGTACTTC. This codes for CSVFGGISYEQYF.

CDR3 nucleotide sequence: TGTGCCAGCAGTTTGGGGACAGGGGACCTTTACGAGCAGTACTTC. Its translation is CASSLGTGDLYEQYF. The chain is built from TRBV28 and TRBJ2-7; 10 bases align to TRBD1. From germline, CDR1 is MDHEN and CDR2 SYDVKM. The junction had 6 bases not matched to a gene; V was cut back by 3 bases and J by 4 bases. The CDR3 is 15 residues long. The variable domain in full, with the rest retrieved from reference TRBV28 and TRBJ2-7, is DVKVTQSSRYLVKRTGEKVFLECVQDMDHENMFWYRQDPGLGLRLIYFSYDVKMKEKGDIPEGYSVSREKKERFSLILESASTNQTSMYLCASSLGTGDLYEQYFGPGTRLTVT.

CDR3 region: CASSFRATNEKLFF. The CDR3 DNA is TGTGCCAGCAGTTTCAGGGCTACTAATGAAAAACTGTTTTTT. The chain uses TRBV2 and TRBJ1-4; D might be TRBD1 (5 bases). Germline V lookup: CDR1 SNHLY, CDR2 FYNNEI. The V end was cut by 5 bases, the J end by 2 bases, with 9 bases between. CDR3 length equals 14 residues.

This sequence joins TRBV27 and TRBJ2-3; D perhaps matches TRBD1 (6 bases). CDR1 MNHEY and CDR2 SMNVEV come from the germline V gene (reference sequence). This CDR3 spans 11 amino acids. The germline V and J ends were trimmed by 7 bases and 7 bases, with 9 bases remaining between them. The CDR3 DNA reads TGTGCCAGCAAAACAGGGAATACGCAGTATTTT. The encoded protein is CASKTGNTQYF.

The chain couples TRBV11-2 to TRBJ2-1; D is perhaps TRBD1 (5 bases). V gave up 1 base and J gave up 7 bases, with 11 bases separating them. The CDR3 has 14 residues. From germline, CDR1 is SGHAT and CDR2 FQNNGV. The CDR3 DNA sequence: TGTGCCAGCAGCTTAGTTCCCAGGGCTAATGAGCAGTTCTTC. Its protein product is CASSLVPRANEQFF.

The CDR3 is CASSPGTGGREKLFF. DNA of the CDR3: TGCGCCAGCAGCCCTGGGACAGGGGGCCGTGAAAAACTGTTTTTT. The chain combines TRBV5-1 with TRBJ1-4; 12 bases map to TRBD1. V lost 4 bases, J lost 7 bases, and 5 bases stayed unmatched. The CDR3 length is 15 residues. CDR1 is SGHRS, CDR2 YFSETQ, per germline.

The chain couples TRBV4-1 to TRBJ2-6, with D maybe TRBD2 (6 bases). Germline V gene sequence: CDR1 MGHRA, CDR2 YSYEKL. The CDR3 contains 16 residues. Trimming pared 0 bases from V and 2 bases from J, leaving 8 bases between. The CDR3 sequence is CASSQEPGAGANVLTF. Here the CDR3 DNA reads TGCGCCAGCAGCCAAGAGCCGGGAGCTGGGGCCAACGTCCTGACTTTC.

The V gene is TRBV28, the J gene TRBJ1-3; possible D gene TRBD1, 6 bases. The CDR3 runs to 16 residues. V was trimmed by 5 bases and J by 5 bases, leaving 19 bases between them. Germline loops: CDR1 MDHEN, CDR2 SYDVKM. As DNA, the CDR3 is TGTGCCAGCAGTATCTCGGGACAAGGGAAAAGAAACACCATATATTTT. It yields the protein CASSISGQGKRNTIYF.

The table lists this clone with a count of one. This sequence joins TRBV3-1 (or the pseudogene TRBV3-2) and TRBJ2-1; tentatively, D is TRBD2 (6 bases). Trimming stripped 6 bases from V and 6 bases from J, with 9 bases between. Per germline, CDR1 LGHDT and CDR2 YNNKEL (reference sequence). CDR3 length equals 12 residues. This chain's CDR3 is CASSLAVNEQFF. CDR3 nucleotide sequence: TGTGCCAGCAGTTTAGCGGTCAATGAGCAGTTCTTC.

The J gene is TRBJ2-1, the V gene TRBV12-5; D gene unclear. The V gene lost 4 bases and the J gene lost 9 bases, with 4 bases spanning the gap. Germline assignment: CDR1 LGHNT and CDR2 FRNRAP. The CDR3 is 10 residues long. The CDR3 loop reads CASGSCEQFF. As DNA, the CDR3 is TGTGCTAGTGGTTCCTGTGAGCAGTTCTTC.

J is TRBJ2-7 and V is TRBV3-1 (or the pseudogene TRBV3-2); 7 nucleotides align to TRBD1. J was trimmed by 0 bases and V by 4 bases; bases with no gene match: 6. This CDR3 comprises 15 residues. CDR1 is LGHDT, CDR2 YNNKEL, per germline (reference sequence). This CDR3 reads CASSPGQRSSYEQYF. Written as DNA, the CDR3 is TGTGCCAGCAGCCCGGGACAGAGGTCCTCCTACGAGCAGTACTTC.

CDR3 DNA: TGTGCCAGCAGTTACTCGGGAGGTTCGGACACAGATACGCAGTATTTT. Amino acids: CASSYSGGSDTDTQYF. The J gene is TRBJ2-3, the V gene TRBV6-5; D is perhaps TRBD2 (6 bases). V was trimmed by 0 bases and J by 2 bases, leaving 12 bases between them. Germline V gives CDR1 MNHEY, CDR2 SVGAGI. CDR3 length: 16 amino acids.

CDR3 DNA sequence: TGTGCCAGCTCACCACTCGCGGGCGGAACCTACGAGCAGTACTTC. Encoded protein: CASSPLAGGTYEQYF. V gene TRBV18 combines with J gene TRBJ2-7, with D tentatively TRBD2 (5 bases). In germline, CDR1 is KGHSH, CDR2 LQKENI. V gave up 1 base and J gave up 2 bases, with 12 bases separating them. CDR3 length equals 15 residues.

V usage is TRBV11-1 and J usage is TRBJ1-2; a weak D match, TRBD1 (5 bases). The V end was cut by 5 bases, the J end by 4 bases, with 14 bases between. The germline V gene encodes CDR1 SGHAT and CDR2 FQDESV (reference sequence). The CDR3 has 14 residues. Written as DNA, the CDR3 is TGTGCCAGCAGCCGAAGGGGTTTTCCCTATGGCTACACCTTC. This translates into CASSRRGFPYGYTF.

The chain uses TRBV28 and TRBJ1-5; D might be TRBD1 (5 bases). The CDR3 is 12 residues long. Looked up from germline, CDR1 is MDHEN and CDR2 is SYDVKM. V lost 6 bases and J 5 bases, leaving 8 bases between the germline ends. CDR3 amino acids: CASSWGDQPQHF. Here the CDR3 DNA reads TGTGCCAGCAGCTGGGGGGATCAGCCCCAGCATTTT.

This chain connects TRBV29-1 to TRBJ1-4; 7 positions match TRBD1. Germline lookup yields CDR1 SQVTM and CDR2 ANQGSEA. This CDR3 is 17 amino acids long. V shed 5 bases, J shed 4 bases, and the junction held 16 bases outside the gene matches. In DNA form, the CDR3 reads TGCAGCGTTACTCCTCCGAAGGGACAGAGACTTAATGAAAAACTGTTTTTT. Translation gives CSVTPPKGQRLNEKLFF.